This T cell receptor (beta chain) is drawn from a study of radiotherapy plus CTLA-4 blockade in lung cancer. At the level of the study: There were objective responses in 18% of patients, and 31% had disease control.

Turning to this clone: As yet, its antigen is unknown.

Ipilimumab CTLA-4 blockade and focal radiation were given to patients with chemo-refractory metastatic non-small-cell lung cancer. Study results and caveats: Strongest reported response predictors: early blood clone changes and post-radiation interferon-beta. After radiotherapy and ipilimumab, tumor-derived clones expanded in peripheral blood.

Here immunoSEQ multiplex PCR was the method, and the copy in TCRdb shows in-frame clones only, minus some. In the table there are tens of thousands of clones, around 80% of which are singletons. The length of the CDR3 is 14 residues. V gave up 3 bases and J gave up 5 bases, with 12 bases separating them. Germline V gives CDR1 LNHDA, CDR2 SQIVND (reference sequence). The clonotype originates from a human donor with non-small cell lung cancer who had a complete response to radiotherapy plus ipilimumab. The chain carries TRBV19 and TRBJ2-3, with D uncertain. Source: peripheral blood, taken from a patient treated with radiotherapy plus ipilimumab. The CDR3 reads CASSIGRSRDTQYF. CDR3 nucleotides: TGTGCCAGTAGTATTGGCAGGTCCAGAGATACGCAGTATTTT. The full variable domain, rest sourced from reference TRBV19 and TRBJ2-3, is DGGITQSPKYLFRKEGQNVTLSCEQNLNHDAMYWYRQDPGQGLRLIYYSQIVNDFQKGDIAEGYSVSREKKESFPLTVTSAQKNPTAFYLCASSIGRSRDTQYFGPGTRLTVL.